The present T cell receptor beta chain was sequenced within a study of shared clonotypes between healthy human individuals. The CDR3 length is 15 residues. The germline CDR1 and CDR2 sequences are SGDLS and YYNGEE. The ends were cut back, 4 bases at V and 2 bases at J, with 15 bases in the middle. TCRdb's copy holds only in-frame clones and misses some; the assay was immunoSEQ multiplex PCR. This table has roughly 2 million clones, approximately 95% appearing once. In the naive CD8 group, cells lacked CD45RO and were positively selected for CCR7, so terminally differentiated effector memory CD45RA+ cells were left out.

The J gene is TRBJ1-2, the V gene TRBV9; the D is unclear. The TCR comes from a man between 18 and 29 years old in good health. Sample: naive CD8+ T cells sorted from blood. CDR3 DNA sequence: TGTGCCAGCAGCCCCCAGATGAAGGGAAACTATGGCTACACCTTC. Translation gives CASSPQMKGNYGYTF.